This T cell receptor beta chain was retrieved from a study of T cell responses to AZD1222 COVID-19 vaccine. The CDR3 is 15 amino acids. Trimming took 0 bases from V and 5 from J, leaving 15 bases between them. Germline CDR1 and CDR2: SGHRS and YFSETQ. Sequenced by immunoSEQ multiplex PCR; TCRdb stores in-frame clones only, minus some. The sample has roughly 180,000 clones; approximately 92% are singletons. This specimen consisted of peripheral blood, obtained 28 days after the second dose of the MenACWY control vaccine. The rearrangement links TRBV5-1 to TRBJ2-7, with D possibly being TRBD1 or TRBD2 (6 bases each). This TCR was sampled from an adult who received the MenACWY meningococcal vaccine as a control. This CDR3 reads CASSLVLEGGNEQYF. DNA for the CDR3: TGCGCCAGCAGCTTGGTATTGGAGGGGGGCAACGAGCAGTACTTC.